This T cell receptor beta chain was recovered during a study of molecular identifiers for immune sequencing clone quantification. Study-level background: RNA from approximately 20,000 or 100,000 naive CD8 cells was split five ways in replicates, with four sequenced. Findings and caveats of the study: Highly expanded clones may be undercounted when identical TCR molecules share barcodes.

Previously described methods with listed TCR primers produced the bulk TCR libraries. One entry per CDR3 protein, called by TCRdb with MiXCR from the PCR reads. In the table there are around 460,000 distinct CDR3 sequences, less than 30% of which are singletons. This CDR3 contains 16 residues. For this clonotype: Its antigen is still unknown. Relative to the germline gene, one junction end is altered; a read error may explain this.

The sorting of naive CD8 T cells used the CD8+CD4-CCR7+CD45RA+ phenotype. The sample was naive CD8+ T cells from blood, with Jurkat cell RNA spiked in. Subset given: FACS-sorted CD8+CD4-CCR7+CD45RA+ naive T cells. The V and J genes are TRBV5-3 and TRBJ2-2; D tentatively reads TRBD1 or TRBD2 (6 bases each). TRBV5-3 is marked as an open reading frame, function uncertain. The origin of this receptor is a human donor in good health. Some libraries in this study had Jurkat cell RNA spiked in. In DNA form, the CDR3 reads TGTGCCAGCAGCTTAGGAGGGGGTTTACACACCAGGGAGCTGTTTTTT. Translating it yields CASSLGGGLHTRELFF.